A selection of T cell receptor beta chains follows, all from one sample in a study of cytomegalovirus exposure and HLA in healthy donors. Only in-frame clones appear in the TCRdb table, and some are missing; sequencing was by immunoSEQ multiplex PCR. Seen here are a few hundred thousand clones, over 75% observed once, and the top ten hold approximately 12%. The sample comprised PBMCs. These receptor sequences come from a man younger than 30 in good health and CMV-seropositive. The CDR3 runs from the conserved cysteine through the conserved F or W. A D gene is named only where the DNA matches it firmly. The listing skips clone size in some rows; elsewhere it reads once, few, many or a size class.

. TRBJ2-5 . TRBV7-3 CASSLDYQETQYF TGTGCCAGCAGCTTAGACTACCAAGAGACCCAGTACTTC
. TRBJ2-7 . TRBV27 CASSVGSGRYEQYF TGTGCCAGCAGTGTCGGGTCCGGACGTTACGAGCAGTACTTC
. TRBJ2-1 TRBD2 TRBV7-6 CASSLLAVSRNEQFF TGTGCCAGCAGCTTACTAGCGGTGAGTCGGAATGAGCAGTTCTTC
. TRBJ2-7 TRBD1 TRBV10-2 CATTDRDYEQYF TGCGCCACCACGGACAGGGACTACGAGCAGTACTTC
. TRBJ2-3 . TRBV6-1 CASSERGQGAQYF TGTGCCAGCAGTGAAAGGGGTCAGGGAGCGCAGTATTTT
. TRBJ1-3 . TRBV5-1 CASSLALQGTGNTIYF TGCGCCAGCAGCTTGGCGCTCCAGGGTACTGGAAACACCATATATTTT
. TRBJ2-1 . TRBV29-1 CSVEVSIWRYSYNEQFF TGCAGCGTTGAAGTGTCCATCTGGAGATACTCCTACAATGAGCAGTTCTTC
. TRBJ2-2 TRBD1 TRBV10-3 CAISESTGRGPIGELFF TGTGCCATCAGTGAGTCGACGGGCAGGGGGCCGATCGGGGAGCTGTTTTTT
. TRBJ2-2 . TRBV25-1 CAIGGNTGELFF TGTGCCATTGGCGGGAACACCGGGGAGCTGTTTTTT
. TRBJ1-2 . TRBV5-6 CASSHTGSRGYTF TGTGCCAGCAGCCATACAGGGAGTCGTGGCTACACCTTC
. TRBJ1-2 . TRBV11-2 CASSFPGYGYTF TGTGCCAGCAGCTTCCCAGGGTATGGCTACACCTTC
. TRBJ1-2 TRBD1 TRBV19 CASSIDHFKGQSYGYTF TGTGCCAGTAGTATAGATCATTTTAAGGGACAGAGCTATGGCTACACCTTC
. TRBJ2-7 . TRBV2 CASSEGRTTVAYEQYF TGTGCCAGCAGTGAAGGCAGGACGACGGTCGCCTACGAGCAGTACTTC
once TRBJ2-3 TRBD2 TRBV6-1 CASSLAGRGTDTQYF TGTGCCAGCAGCTTAGCGGGAAGGGGCACAGATACGCAGTATTTT
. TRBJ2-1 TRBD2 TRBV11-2 CASSGLLAEYESSYNEQFF TGTGCCAGCAGCGGATTACTAGCGGAATATGAGAGCTCCTACAATGAGCAGTTCTTC
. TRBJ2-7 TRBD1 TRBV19 CASSSRNRGSYEQYF TGTGCCAGTAGTAGCCGAAACAGGGGCTCCTACGAGCAGTACTTC
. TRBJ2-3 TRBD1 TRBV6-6 CASSYETGTDTQYF TGTGCCAGCAGTTACGAGACAGGGACAGATACGCAGTATTTT
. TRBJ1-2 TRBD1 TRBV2 CASSPGTGMNGYTF TGTGCCAGCAGCCCCGGGACAGGGATGAATGGCTACACCTTC
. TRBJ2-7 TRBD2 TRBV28 CASTRLAVEPYEQYF TGTGCCAGCACTAGACTAGCGGTCGAACCCTACGAGCAGTACTTC
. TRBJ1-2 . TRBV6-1 CASKSGGLFYTF TGTGCCAGCAAGAGCGGGGGCCTTTTTTACACCTTC
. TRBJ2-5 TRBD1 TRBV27 CASSRGQKETQYF TGTGCCAGCAGTAGGGGACAGAAAGAGACCCAGTACTTC
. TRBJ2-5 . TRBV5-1 CASSLSDTQETQYF TGCGCCAGCAGCCTCTCGGACACTCAAGAGACCCAGTACTTC
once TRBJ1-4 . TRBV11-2 CASSLAAARVQEKLFF TGTGCCAGCAGCTTAGCCGCCGCCAGGGTTCAAGAAAAACTGTTTTTT
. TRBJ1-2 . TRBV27 CASSKYRPDNYGYTF TGTGCCAGCAGTAAATACAGGCCGGATAACTATGGCTACACCTTC